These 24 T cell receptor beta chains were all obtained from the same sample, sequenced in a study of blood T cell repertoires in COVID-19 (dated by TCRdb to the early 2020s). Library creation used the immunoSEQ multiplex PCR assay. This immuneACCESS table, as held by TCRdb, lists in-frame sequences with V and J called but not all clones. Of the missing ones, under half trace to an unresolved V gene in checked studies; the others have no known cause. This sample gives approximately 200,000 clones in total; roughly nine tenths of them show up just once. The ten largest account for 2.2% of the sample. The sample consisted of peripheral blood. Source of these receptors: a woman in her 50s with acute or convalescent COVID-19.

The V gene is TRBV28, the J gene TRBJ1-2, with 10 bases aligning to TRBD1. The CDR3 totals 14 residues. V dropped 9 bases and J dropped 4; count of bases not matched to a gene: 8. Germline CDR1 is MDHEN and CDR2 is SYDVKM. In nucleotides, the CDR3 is TGTGCCAGTAATCCGGGACAGGGGCCCTATGGCTACACCTTC. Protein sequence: CASNPGQGPYGYTF.

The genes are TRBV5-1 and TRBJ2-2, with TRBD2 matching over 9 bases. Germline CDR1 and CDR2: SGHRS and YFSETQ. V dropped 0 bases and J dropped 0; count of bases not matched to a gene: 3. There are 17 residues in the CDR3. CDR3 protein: CASSLGLAGTNTGELFF. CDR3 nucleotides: TGCGCCAGCAGCTTGGGGCTAGCGGGGACGAACACCGGGGAGCTGTTTTTT.

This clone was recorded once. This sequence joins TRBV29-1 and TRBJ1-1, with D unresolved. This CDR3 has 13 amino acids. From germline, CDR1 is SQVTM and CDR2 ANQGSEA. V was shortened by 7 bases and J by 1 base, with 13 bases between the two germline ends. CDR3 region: CSATGVPNTEAFF. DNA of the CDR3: TGCAGCGCTACCGGGGTACCGAACACTGAAGCTTTCTTT.

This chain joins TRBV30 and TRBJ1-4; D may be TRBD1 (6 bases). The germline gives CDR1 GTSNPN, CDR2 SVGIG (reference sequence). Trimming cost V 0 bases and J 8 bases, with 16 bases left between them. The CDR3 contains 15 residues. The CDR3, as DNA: TGTGCCTGGAGTGTACAAGGGACAACAGGCGAAAAACTGTTTTTT. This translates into CAWSVQGTTGEKLFF.

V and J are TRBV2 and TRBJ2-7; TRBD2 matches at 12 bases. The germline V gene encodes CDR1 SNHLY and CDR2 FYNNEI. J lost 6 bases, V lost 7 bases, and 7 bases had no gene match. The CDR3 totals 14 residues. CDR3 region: CASNFRLAGAEQYF. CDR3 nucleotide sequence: TGTGCCAGCAACTTCAGACTAGCGGGAGCCGAGCAGTACTTC.

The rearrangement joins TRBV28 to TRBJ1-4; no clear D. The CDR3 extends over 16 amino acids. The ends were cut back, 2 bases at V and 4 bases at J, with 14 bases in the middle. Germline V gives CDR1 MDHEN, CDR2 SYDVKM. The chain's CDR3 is CASSLSVREVNEKLFF. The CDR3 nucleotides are TGTGCCAGCAGTTTAAGTGTGAGAGAAGTTAATGAAAAACTGTTTTTT. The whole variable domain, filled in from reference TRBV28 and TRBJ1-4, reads DVKVTQSSRYLVKRTGEKVFLECVQDMDHENMFWYRQDPGLGLRLIYFSYDVKMKEKGDIPEGYSVSREKKERFSLILESASTNQTSMYLCASSLSVREVNEKLFFGSGTQLSVL.

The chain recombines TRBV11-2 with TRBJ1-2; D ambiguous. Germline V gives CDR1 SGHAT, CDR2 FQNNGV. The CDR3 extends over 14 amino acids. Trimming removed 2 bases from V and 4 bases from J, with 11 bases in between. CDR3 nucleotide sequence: TGTGCCAGCAGCTTATCGGGTTCCGCCTATGGCTACACCTTC. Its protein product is CASSLSGSAYGYTF.

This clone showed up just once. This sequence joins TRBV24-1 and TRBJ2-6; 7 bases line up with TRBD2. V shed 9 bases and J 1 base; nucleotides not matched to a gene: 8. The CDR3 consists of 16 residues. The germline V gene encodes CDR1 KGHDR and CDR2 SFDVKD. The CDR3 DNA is TGTGCCACCTGGGGAGGGGAGAAGTCTGGGGCCAACGTCCTGACTTTC. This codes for CATWGGEKSGANVLTF.

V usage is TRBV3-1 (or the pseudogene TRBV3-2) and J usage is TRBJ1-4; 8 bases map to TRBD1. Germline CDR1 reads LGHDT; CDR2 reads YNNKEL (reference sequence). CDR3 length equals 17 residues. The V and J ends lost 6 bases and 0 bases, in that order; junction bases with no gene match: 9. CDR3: CASSPDRDVTTNEKLFF. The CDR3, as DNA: TGTGCCAGCAGTCCGGACAGGGATGTAACAACTAATGAAAAACTGTTTTTT.

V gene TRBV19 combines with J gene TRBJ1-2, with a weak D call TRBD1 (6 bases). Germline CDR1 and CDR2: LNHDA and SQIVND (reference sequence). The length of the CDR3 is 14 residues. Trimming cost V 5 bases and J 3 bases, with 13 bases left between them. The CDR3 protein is CASSLQGIYYGYTF. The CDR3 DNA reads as TGTGCCAGTAGTTTGCAGGGGATTTACTATGGCTACACCTTC. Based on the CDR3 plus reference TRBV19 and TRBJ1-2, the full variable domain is DGGITQSPKYLFRKEGQNVTLSCEQNLNHDAMYWYRQDPGQGLRLIYYSQIVNDFQKGDIAEGYSVSREKKESFPLTVTSAQKNPTAFYLCASSLQGIYYGYTFGSGTRLTVV.

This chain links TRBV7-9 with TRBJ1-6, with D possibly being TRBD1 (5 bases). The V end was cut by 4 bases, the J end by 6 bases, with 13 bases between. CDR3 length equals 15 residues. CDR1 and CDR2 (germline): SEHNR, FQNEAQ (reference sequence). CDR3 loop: CASSSRQGLNSPLHF. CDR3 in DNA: TGTGCCAGCAGCTCCCGGCAGGGCCTTAATTCACCCCTCCACTTT.

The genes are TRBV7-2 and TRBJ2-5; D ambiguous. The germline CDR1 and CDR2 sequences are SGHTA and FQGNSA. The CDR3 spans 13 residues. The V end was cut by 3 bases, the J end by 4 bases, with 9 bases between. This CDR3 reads CASSFLRGETQYF. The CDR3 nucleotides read TGTGCCAGCAGCTTTTTGCGCGGAGAGACCCAGTACTTC. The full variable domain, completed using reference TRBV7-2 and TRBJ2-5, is GAGVSQSPSNKVTEKGKDVELRCDPISGHTALYWYRQSLGQGLEFLIYFQGNSAPDKSGLPSDRFSAERTGGSVSTLTIQRTQQEDSAVYLCASSFLRGETQYFGPGTRLLVL.

CDR3 region: CAISGLGDYGYTF. The CDR3, as DNA: TGTGCCATCAGTGGTCTAGGGGACTATGGCTACACCTTC. The chain couples TRBV10-3 to TRBJ1-2; a weak D match, TRBD1 (5 bases). Germline CDR1 ENHRY, CDR2 SYGVKD. The CDR3 is made up of 13 amino acids. Between the trimmed V and J ends, which lost 4 bases and 3 bases, there was a span of 9 bases.

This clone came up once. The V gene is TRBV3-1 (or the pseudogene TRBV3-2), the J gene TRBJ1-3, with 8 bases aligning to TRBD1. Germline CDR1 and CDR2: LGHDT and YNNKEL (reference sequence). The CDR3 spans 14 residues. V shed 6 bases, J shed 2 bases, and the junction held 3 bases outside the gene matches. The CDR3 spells CASRETGAGNTIYF. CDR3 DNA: TGTGCCAGCAGGGAGACAGGGGCTGGAAACACCATATATTTT.

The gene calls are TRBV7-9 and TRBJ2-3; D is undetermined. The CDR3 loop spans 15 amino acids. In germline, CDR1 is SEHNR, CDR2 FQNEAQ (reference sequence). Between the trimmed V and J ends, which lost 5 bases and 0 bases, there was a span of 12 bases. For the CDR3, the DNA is TGTGCCAGCAGCCCCCCGGTGTTGAGCACAGATACGCAGTATTTT. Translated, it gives CASSPPVLSTDTQYF.

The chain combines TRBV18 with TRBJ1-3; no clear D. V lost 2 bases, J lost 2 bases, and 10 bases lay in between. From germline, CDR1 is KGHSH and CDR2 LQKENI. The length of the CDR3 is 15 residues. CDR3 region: CASSPFLEAGNTIYF. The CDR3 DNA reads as TGTGCCAGCTCACCATTTCTGGAGGCTGGAAACACCATATATTTT. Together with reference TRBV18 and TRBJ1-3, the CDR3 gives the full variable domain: NAGVMQNPRHLVRRRGQEARLRCSPMKGHSHVYWYRQLPEEGLKFMVYLQKENIIDESGMPKERFSAEFPKEGPSILRIQQVVRGDSAAYFCASSPFLEAGNTIYFGEGSWLTVV.

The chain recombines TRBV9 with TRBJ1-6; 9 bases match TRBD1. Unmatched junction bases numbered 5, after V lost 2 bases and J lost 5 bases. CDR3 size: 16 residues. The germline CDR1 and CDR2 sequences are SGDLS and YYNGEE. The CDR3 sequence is CASSVGTGRDNSPLHF. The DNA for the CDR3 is TGTGCCAGCAGCGTGGGGACAGGGAGAGATAATTCACCCCTCCACTTT. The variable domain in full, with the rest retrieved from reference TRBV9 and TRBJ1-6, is DSGVTQTPKHLITATGQRVTLRCSPRSGDLSVYWYQQSLDQGLQFLIQYYNGEERAKGNILERFSAQQFPDLHSELNLSSLELGDSALYFCASSVGTGRDNSPLHFGNGTRLTVT.

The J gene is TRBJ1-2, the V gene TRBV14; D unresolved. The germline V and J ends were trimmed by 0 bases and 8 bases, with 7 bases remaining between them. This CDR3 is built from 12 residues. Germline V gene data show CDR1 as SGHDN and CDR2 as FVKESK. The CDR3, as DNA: TGTGCCAGCAGCCAAGAGCGAGGGGGCTACACCTTC. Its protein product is CASSQERGGYTF.

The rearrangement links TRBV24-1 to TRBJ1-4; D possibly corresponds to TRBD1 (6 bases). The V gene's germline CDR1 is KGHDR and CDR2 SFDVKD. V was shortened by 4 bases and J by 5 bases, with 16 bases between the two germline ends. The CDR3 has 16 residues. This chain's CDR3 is CATSDHRQAGNEKLFF. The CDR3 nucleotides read TGTGCCACCAGTGACCACCGACAGGCAGGGAATGAAAAACTGTTTTTT.

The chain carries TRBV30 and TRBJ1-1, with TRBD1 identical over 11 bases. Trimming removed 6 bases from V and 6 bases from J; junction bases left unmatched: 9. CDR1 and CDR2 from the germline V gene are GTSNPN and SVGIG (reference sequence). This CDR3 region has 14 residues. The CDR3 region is CACGQGAGLAEAFF. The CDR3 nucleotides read TGTGCCTGTGGACAGGGGGCCGGTTTGGCTGAAGCTTTCTTT.

The CDR3 sequence: CASSLGLAGGRETQYF. The CDR3 DNA reads as TGTGCCAGCAGCTTAGGGCTAGCAGGCGGGAGGGAGACCCAGTACTTC. The gene calls are TRBV7-6 and TRBJ2-5; 8 bases line up with TRBD2. CDR1 and CDR2 (germline): SGHVS, FNYEAQ. The CDR3 length is 16 residues. J gave up 5 bases and V 1 base, and 9 bases lay outside the gene matches.

Here the CDR3 DNA reads TGTGCCAGCAGCTTTGGGGGCGAAAAAACTAATACGCAGTATTTT. It encodes CASSFGGEKTNTQYF. The gene calls are TRBV7-3 and TRBJ2-3; maybe TRBD1 (6 bases). Trimming removed 3 bases from V and 7 bases from J, with 17 bases in between. This CDR3 is 15 amino acids long. Germline assignment: CDR1 SGHTA and CDR2 FQGTGA.

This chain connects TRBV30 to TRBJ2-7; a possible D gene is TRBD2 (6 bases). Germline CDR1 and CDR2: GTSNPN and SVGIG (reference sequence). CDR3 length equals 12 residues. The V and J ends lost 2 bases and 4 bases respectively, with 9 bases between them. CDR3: CAWSIAGYEQYF. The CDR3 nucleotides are TGTGCCTGGAGTATCGCGGGGTACGAGCAGTACTTC.

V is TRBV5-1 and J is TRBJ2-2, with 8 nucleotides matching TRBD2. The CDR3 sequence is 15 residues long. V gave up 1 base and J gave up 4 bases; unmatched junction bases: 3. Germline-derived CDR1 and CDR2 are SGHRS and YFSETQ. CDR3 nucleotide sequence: TGCGCCAGCAGCTTGAGCGGGAGAGGCACCGGGGAGCTGTTTTTT. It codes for CASSLSGRGTGELFF.